Below are 21 T cell receptor beta chains sequenced from a single sample in a study of spatial heterogeneity in lung cancer. In TCRdb, the 5' RACE reads were re-called with MiXCR into one record per CDR3 protein. The repertoire holds 39,000 or so distinct CDR3 sequences, with around 7.5% as singletons. Time point here: sample taken at primary tumor resection. Whole RNA came from tumor, nontumor lung or frozen PBMC and was sequenced without being sorted. Sequences were derived from PBMCs, sampled at surgery. These receptors were taken from a male donor with early-stage non-small cell lung cancer.

This clonotype was observed at least ten times. This chain uses TRBV7-9 with TRBJ1-6; 8 bases fit TRBD1. J gave up 9 bases and V 4 bases, and 8 bases lay outside the gene matches. In germline, CDR1 is SEHNR, CDR2 FQNEAQ (reference sequence). This CDR3 is 15 amino acids long. The CDR3 sequence is CASSSTGVGSSPLHF. In DNA form, the CDR3 reads TGTGCCAGCAGCTCGACAGGGGTTGGTAGTTCACCCCTCCACTTT.

This clonotype was counted at least ten times. The rearrangement links TRBV29-1 to TRBJ2-1; no reliable D call. V was clipped by 4 bases and J by 6 bases, with 13 bases between them. This CDR3 spans 13 amino acids. Germline CDR1 is SQVTM and CDR2 is ANQGSEA. CDR3 nucleotide sequence: TGCAGCGTTGGAATGGATCCTCTCAATGAGCAGTTCTTC. Translated, it gives CSVGMDPLNEQFF.

This clonotype was found a few times. The chain combines TRBV29-1 with TRBJ1-2; tentative D call: TRBD1 (6 bases). CDR1 SQVTM and CDR2 ANQGSEA come from the germline V gene. V gave up 7 bases and J gave up 2 bases, with 23 bases separating them. The CDR3 length is 16 residues. For the CDR3, the DNA is TGCAGCGCGCGAGGACAGTACCGAGGGGCGAACTATGGCTACACCTTC. Its translation is CSARGQYRGANYGYTF. Based on the CDR3 plus reference TRBV29-1 and TRBJ1-2, the full variable domain is SAVISQKPSRDICQRGTSLTIQCQVDSQVTMMFWYRQQPGQSLTLIATANQGSEATYESGFVIDKFPISRPNLTFSTLTVSNMSPEDSSIYLCSARGQYRGANYGYTFGSGTRLTVV.

V usage is TRBV20-1 and J usage is TRBJ1-1, with D uncertain. Germline CDR1 is DFQATT and CDR2 is SNEGSKA (reference sequence). This CDR3 region has 14 residues. Trimming shortened V by 1 base and J by 0 bases, and 9 bases separated the two germline ends. CDR3 residues: CSARGSGVNTEAFF. Here the CDR3 DNA reads TGCAGTGCTAGAGGATCCGGGGTGAACACTGAAGCTTTCTTT.

This clonotype was detected ten times or more. This chain uses TRBV9 with TRBJ2-3; unclear D gene. The CDR3 has 11 amino acids. Germline V lookup: CDR1 SGDLS, CDR2 YYNGEE. V was shortened by 4 bases and J by 7 bases, with 7 bases between the two germline ends. CDR3 region: CASSNTNTQYF. The CDR3 nucleotides are TGTGCCAGCAGCAATACTAATACGCAGTATTTT.

This clonotype has a count of ten or more. The rearrangement joins TRBV7-3 to TRBJ1-1, with TRBD1 identical over 7 bases. The CDR3 runs 13 residues. The germline gives CDR1 SGHTA, CDR2 FQGTGA. The ends lost 8 bases at V and 11 bases at J; junction bases unmatched: 14. CDR3 in DNA: TGTGCCAGCGGCAGGCAGGGGGGAAGCCCCGCTTTCTTT. Protein: CASGRQGGSPAFF.

This clonotype was counted many times. This chain links TRBV7-9 with TRBJ2-3; no definite D call. V gave up 5 bases and J gave up 3 bases, with 18 bases separating them. Germline CDR1 and CDR2: SEHNR and FQNEAQ (reference sequence). The CDR3 extends over 16 amino acids. The CDR3 region has the DNA TGTGCCAGCAGCCTACTCCTACTGGGCATAACAGATACGCAGTATTTT. This sequence encodes CASSLLLLGITDTQYF. The full variable domain, with the rest looked up from reference TRBV7-9 and TRBJ2-3, is DTGVSQNPRHKITKRGQNVTFRCDPISEHNRLYWYRQTLGQGPEFLTYFQNEAQLEKSRLLSDRFSAERPKGSFSTLEIQRTEQGDSAMYLCASSLLLLGITDTQYFGPGTRLTVL.

There are a few counts of this clonotype. The chain is built from TRBV6-5 and TRBJ2-7; D possibly uses TRBD1 or TRBD2 (6 bases each). CDR1 is MNHEY, CDR2 SVGAGI, per germline. Between the trimmed V and J ends, which lost 8 bases and 7 bases, there was a span of 21 bases. The CDR3 is 14 amino acids. In DNA, the CDR3 is TGTGCCAGCCTGAGGGGGGCCCTAAAGGGAGAGCAGTACGTC. This encodes CASLRGALKGEQYV.

This clonotype was detected ten times or more. The gene calls are TRBV12-3 or TRBV12-4 and TRBJ2-1; 8 bases align to TRBD2. The CDR3 loop spans 16 amino acids. Germline trimming cut 0 bases from V and 3 bases from J; bases unmatched to any gene: 4. As DNA, the CDR3 is TGTGCCAGCAGTTTAGCGACCGGGACTAGCTACAATGAGCAGTTCTTC. Amino acid sequence: CASSLATGTSYNEQFF.

This clonotype is medium-sized in the sample. V is TRBV29-1 and J is TRBJ2-2; D unclear. Germline V CDR1 and CDR2: SQVTM, ANQGSEA. The CDR3 is made up of 14 amino acids. Trimming removed 3 bases at V and 0 bases at J, with 8 bases between. The CDR3 DNA reads TGCAGCGTTGACGGCCCATCGAACACCGGGGAGCTGTTTTTT. Translated, it gives CSVDGPSNTGELFF.

The chain links TRBV15 to TRBJ1-5, with 7 nucleotides matching TRBD1. This CDR3 has 18 amino acids. The V gene end was trimmed by 2 bases and the J gene end by 2 bases; junction bases not matched to a gene: 12. Germline V lookup: CDR1 LNHNV, CDR2 YYDKDF (reference sequence). The CDR3 DNA reads as TGTGCCACCAGCAGATCTAGACAGGGAGGTGGGCGCAATCAGCCCCAGCATTTT. This codes for CATSRSRQGGGRNQPQHF.

CDR3 in DNA: TGTGCCAGCAGCTTGGGGAGCGGGATAGTCTACGAGCAGTACGTC. This gives the protein CASSLGSGIVYEQYV. The chain employs TRBV5-6 and TRBJ2-7, with 7 bases matching TRBD2. The CDR3 runs 15 residues. Germline CDR1 reads SGHDT; CDR2 reads YYEEEE. The trim removed 0 bases at V and 3 bases at J, leaving 6 bases unmatched.

The sample holds many counts of this clonotype. This chain joins TRBV4-2 and TRBJ1-1; 9 bases match TRBD1. Losses at the gene ends were 0 bases for V and 4 bases for J; bases not matched to a gene: 12. CDR3 length: 18 amino acids. Germline V gene sequence: CDR1 LGHNA, CDR2 YNFKEQ. The CDR3 DNA sequence: TGTGCCAGCAGCCAAGATATTGGGACAGGGTTGGGTGGCACTGAAGCTTTCTTT. Protein: CASSQDIGTGLGGTEAFF.

This clonotype was found many times. The chain employs TRBV7-9 and TRBJ2-2; TRBD2 matches 11 bases. The germline V gene has CDR1 SEHNR and CDR2 FQNEAQ (reference sequence). The CDR3 totals 15 residues. Trimming at V came to 1 base and at J to 6 bases, leaving 1 base not matched to a gene. The CDR3 sequence: CASSLGLAGSGELFF. The CDR3 DNA reads as TGTGCCAGCAGCTTAGGACTAGCGGGATCCGGGGAGCTGTTTTTT.

Only one count was recorded for this clonotype. The chain joins TRBV12-5 to TRBJ1-1, with D hard to call. The CDR3 loop spans 15 amino acids. V lost 2 bases to trimming and J lost 4 bases, with 14 bases between them. Germline V lookup: CDR1 LGHNT, CDR2 FRNRAP. The CDR3 DNA reads as TGTGCTAGTGGTTTGTTACATGGGAGGACCACTGAAGCTTTCTTT. Translation gives CASGLLHGRTTEAFF.

The table lists this clonotype with many counts. The V and J genes are TRBV24-1 and TRBJ1-1; D is uncertain. From germline, CDR1 is KGHDR and CDR2 SFDVKD. V lost 3 bases to trimming and J lost 3 bases, with 1 base between them. The CDR3 loop spans 11 amino acids. The CDR3: CATSDHTEAFF. The CDR3 DNA sequence: TGTGCCACCAGTGATCACACTGAAGCTTTCTTT.

In its sample, this clonotype was seen a few times. V gene TRBV20-1 combines with J gene TRBJ2-3; 7 nucleotides match TRBD2. V dropped 2 bases and J dropped 1; count of bases not matched to a gene: 6. CDR1 and CDR2 (germline): DFQATT, SNEGSKA (reference sequence). CDR3 length equals 15 residues. CDR3: CSARSRLAGTDTQYF. CDR3 sequence (DNA): TGCAGTGCTAGATCAAGGCTAGCGGGCACAGATACGCAGTATTTT.

This clonotype was seen ten or more times. The chain is built from TRBV7-8 and TRBJ2-2; D uncertain. Germline CDR1 reads SGHVS; CDR2 reads FQNEAQ. The CDR3 has 14 residues. The V and J ends lost 1 base and 6 bases respectively, with 9 bases between them. In DNA form, the CDR3 reads TGTGCCAGCAGCTTAGTCTTGATGGCCGGGGAGCTGTTTTTT. Translation: CASSLVLMAGELFF. Full variable domain (remainder filled in from reference TRBV7-8 and TRBJ2-2): GAGVSQSPRYKVAKRGQDVALRCDPISGHVSLFWYQQALGQGPEFLTYFQNEAQLDKSGLPSDRFFAERPEGSVSTLKIQRTQQEDSAVYLCASSLVLMAGELFFGEGSRLTVL.

This clonotype was counted ten times or more. The chain recombines TRBV29-1 with TRBJ2-1; D unclear. Trimming cost V 6 bases and J 8 bases, with 8 bases left between them. Germline V lookup: CDR1 SQVTM, CDR2 ANQGSEA. The CDR3 runs to 10 residues. The chain's CDR3 is CSVSQDEQFF. The CDR3 DNA is TGCAGCGTCAGTCAGGATGAGCAGTTCTTC.

This clonotype was counted many times. The genes are TRBV7-2 and TRBJ1-2; no reliable D call. The CDR3 runs 18 residues. Trimming cost V 5 bases and J 0 bases, with 22 bases left between them. Germline CDR1 is SGHTA and CDR2 is FQGNSA. The CDR3 DNA reads as TGTGCCAGCAGCCGGACCGCCCAAAAAATGACGACTAACTATGGCTACACCTTC. Amino acid sequence: CASSRTAQKMTTNYGYTF.

The chain joins TRBV6-2 or TRBV6-3 to TRBJ2-1; 8 nucleotides line up with TRBD2. The CDR3 loop spans 15 amino acids. With 7 bases clipped from V and 4 bases from J, the junction kept 9 bases outside the gene matches. Germline CDR1 reads MNHEY; CDR2 reads SVGEGT. The CDR3, as DNA: TGTGCCAGCATCGGGGCGGGAGGCGCATACAATGAGCAGTTCTTC. Translating it yields CASIGAGGAYNEQFF.